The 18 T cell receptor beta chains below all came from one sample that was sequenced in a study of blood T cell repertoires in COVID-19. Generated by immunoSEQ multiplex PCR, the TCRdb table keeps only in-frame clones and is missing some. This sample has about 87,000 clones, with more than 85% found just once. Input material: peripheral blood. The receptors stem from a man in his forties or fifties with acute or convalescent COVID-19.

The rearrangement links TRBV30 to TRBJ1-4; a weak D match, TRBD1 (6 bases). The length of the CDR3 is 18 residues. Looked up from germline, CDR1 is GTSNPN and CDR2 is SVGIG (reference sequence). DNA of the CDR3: TGTGCTTTAGACCTACAGGGATCCATCGTGAACAACGGTGGAAAACTGTTTTTT. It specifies CALDLQGSIVNNGGKLFF.

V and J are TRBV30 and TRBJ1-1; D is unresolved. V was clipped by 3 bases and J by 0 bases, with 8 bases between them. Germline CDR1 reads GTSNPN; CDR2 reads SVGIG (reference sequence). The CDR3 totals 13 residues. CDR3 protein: CAWRTAMNTEAFF. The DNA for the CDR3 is TGTGCCTGGAGAACAGCCATGAACACTGAAGCTTTCTTT.

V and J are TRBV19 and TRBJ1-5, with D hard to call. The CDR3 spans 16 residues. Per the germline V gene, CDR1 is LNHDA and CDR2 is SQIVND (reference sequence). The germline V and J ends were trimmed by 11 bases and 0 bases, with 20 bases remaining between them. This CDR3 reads CASKSRRATSNQPQHF. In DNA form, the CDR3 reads TGTGCCTCCAAATCACGGAGGGCCACTAGCAATCAGCCCCAGCATTTT.

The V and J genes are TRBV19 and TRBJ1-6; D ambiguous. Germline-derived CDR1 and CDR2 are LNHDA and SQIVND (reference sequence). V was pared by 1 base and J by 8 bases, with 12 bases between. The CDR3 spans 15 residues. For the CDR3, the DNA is TGTGCCAGTAGTATAGGAGGCTTTACGGATTCACCCCTCCACTTT. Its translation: CASSIGGFTDSPLHF.

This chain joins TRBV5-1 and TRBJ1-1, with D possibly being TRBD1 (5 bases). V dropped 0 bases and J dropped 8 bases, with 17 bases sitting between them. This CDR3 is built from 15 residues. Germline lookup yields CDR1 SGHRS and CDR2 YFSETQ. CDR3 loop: CASSLGWGFDEEAFF. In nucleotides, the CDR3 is TGCGCCAGCAGCTTGGGGTGGGGCTTTGACGAGGAAGCTTTCTTT.

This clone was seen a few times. CDR3 in DNA: TGTGCCAGTAGGAAGACGACAGGGGCGGACACTGAAGCTTTCTTT. Its translation is CASRKTTGADTEAFF. The V call is TRBV19, the J call TRBJ1-1; TRBD1 aligns across 8 bases. Germline V gene sequence: CDR1 LNHDA, CDR2 SQIVND (reference sequence). V dropped 6 bases and J dropped 3; count of bases not matched to a gene: 9. The CDR3 length is 15 residues. The entire variable domain, with the rest obtained from reference TRBV19 and TRBJ1-1, is as follows: DGGITQSPKYLFRKEGQNVTLSCEQNLNHDAMYWYRQDPGQGLRLIYYSQIVNDFQKGDIAEGYSVSREKKESFPLTVTSAQKNPTAFYLCASRKTTGADTEAFFGQGTRLTVV.

The CDR3 DNA sequence: TGCAGTGCTAGTCTACTCCCCGCGGGTAATGAGCAGTTCTTC. This translates into CSASLLPAGNEQFF. The rearrangement links TRBV20-1 to TRBJ2-1; weak D call: TRBD2 (5 bases). CDR1 DFQATT and CDR2 SNEGSKA come from the germline V gene (reference sequence). The germline V and J ends were trimmed by 3 bases and 7 bases, with 16 bases remaining between them. This CDR3 has 14 residues.

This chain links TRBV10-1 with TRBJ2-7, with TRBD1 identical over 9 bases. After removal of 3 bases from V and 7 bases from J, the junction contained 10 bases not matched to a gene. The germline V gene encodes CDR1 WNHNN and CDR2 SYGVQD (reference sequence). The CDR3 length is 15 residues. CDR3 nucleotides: TGCGCCAGCAGTGAATCGGGACAGGGATCGCGGGAGCAGTACTTC. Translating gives CASSESGQGSREQYF.

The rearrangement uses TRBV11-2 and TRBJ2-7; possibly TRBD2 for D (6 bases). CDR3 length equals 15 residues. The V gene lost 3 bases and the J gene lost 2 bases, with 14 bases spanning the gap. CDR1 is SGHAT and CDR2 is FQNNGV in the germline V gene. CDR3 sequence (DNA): TGTGCCAGCAGCTTGGTGCGGGACTTTCCCTACGAGCAGTACTTC. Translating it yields CASSLVRDFPYEQYF.

DNA of the CDR3: TGTGCCAGTAGTCCCCAGGGGTTGGGTAGCAATCAGCCCCAGCATTTT. It yields the protein CASSPQGLGSNQPQHF. The rearrangement uses TRBV19 and TRBJ1-5, with D perhaps matching TRBD1 (6 bases). CDR3 length: 16 residues. Germline assignment: CDR1 LNHDA and CDR2 SQIVND (reference sequence). With 5 bases removed from V and 0 bases from J, the gap between germline ends came to 14 bases.

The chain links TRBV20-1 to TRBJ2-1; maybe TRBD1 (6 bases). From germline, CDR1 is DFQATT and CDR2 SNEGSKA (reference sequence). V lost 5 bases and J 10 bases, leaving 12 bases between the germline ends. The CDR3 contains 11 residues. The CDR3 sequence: CSAHRVREQFF. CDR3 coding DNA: TGCAGTGCTCACAGGGTCCGGGAGCAGTTCTTC.

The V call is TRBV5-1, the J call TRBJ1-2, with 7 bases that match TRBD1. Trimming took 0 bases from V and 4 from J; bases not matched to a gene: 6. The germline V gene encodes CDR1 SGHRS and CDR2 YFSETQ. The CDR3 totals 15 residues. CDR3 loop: CASSLDGQGVYGYTF. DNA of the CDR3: TGCGCCAGCAGCTTGGATGGGCAGGGGGTCTATGGCTACACCTTC.

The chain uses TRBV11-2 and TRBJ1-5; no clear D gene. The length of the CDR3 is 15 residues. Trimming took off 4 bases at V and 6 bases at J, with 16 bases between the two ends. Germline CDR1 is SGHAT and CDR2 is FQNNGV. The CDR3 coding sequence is TGTGCCAGCAGCTCCGAACCGGCCGGAGGTCAGCCCCAGCATTTT. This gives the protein CASSSEPAGGQPQHF.

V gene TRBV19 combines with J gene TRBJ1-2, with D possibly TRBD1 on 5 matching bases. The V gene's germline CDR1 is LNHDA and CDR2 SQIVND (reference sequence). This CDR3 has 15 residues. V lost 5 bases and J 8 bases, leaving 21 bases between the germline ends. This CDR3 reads CASSGTFQGFTGYTF. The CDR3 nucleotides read TGTGCCAGTAGTGGTACTTTCCAGGGATTTACGGGCTACACCTTC.

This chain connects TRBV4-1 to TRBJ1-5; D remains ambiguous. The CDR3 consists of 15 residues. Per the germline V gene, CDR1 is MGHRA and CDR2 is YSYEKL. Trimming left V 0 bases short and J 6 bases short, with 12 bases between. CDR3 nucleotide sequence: TGCGCCAGCAGCCAAGATACAGAGCCTCCTCAGCCCCAGCATTTT. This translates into CASSQDTEPPQPQHF.

The CDR3 sequence: CASSLAGVSKGYTF. Here the CDR3 DNA reads TGTGCCAGCAGCTTAGCCGGGGTTTCAAAAGGCTACACCTTC. V usage is TRBV11-2 and J usage is TRBJ1-2; D unresolved. V gave up 1 base and J gave up 8 bases, with 14 bases separating them. The CDR3 is 14 amino acids. Germline V gene data show CDR1 as SGHAT and CDR2 as FQNNGV. The full variable domain, rest sourced from reference TRBV11-2 and TRBJ1-2, is EAGVAQSPRYKIIEKRQSVAFWCNPISGHATLYWYQQILGQGPKLLIQFQNNGVVDDSQLPKDRFSAERLKGVDSTLKIQPAKLEDSAVYLCASSLAGVSKGYTFGSGTRLTVV.

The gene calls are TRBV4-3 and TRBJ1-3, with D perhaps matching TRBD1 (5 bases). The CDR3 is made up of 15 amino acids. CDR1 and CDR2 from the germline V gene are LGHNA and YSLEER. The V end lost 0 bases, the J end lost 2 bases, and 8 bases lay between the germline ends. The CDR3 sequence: CASSQEGGAGNTIYF. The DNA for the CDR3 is TGCGCCAGCAGCCAAGAGGGGGGGGCTGGAAACACCATATATTTT.

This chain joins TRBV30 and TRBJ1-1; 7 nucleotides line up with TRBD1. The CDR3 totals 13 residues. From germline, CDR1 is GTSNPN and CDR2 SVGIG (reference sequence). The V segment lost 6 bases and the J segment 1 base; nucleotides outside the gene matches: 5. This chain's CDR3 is CACIRGSNTEAFF. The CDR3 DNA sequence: TGTGCCTGCATCAGGGGGTCGAACACTGAAGCTTTCTTT.